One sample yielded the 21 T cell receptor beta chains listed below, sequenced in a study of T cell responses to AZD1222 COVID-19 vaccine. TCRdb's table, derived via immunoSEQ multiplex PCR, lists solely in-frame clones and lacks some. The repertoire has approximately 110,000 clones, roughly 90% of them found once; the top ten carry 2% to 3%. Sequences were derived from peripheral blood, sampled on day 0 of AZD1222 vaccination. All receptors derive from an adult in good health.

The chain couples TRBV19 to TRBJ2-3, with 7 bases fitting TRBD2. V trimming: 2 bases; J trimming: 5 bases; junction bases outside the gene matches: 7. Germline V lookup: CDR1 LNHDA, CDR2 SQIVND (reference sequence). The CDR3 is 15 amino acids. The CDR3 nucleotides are TGTGCCAGTAGTATAAAGGTGACTAGCCTAGATACGCAGTATTTT. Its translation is CASSIKVTSLDTQYF.

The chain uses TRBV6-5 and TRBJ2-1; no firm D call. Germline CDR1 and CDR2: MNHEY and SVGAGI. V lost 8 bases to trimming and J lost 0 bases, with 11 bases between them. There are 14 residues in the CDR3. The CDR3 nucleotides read TGTGCCAGCGTCCTAGGTAGCTCCTACAATGAGCAGTTCTTC. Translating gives CASVLGSSYNEQFF.

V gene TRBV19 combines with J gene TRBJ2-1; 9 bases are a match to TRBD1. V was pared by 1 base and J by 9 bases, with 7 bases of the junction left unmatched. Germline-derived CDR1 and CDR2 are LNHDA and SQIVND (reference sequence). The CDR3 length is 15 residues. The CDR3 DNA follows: TGTGCCAGTAGTATAGGACAGGGGGTGTATGTTGAGCAGTTCTTC. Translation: CASSIGQGVYVEQFF.

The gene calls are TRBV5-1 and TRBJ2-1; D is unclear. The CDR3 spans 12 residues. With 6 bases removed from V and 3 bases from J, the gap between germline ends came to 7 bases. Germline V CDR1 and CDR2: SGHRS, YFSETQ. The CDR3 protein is CASMADYNEQFF. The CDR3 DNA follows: TGCGCCAGCATGGCAGACTACAATGAGCAGTTCTTC.

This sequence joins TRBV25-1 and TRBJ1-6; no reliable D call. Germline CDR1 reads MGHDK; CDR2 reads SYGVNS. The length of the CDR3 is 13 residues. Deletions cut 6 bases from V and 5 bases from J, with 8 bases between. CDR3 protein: CASRAYNNSPLHF. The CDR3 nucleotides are TGTGCCAGCAGGGCTTATAATAATTCACCCCTCCACTTT.

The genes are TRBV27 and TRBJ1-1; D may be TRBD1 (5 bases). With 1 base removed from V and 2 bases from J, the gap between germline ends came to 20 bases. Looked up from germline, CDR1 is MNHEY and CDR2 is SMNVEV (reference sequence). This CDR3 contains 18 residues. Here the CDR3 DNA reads TGTGCCAGCAGTTTATGGGGGACGACGGCAGCCTTTAACACTGAAGCTTTCTTT. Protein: CASSLWGTTAAFNTEAFF.

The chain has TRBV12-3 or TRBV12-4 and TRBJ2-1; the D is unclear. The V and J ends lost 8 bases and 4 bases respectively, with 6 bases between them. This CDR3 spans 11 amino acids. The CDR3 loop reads CASGPYNEQFF. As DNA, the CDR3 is TGTGCCAGCGGCCCGTACAATGAGCAGTTCTTC.

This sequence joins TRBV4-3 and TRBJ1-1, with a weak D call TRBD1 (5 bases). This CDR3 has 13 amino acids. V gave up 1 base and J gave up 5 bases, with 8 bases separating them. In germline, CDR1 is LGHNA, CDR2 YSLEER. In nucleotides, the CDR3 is TGCGCCAGCAGCCAAGGCGAGGGGACTGAAGCTTTCTTT. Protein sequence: CASSQGEGTEAFF.

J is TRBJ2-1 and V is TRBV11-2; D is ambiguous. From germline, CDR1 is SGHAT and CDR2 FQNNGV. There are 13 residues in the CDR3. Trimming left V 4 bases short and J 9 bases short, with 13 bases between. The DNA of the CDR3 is TGTGCCAGCAGCTGGTTACCTCTTCCTGAGCAGTTCTTC. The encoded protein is CASSWLPLPEQFF.

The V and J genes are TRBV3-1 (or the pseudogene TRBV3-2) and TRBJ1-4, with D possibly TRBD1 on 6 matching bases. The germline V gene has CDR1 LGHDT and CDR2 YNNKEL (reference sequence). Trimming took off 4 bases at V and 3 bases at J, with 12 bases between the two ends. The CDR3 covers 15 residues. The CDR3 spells CASSPGGPANEKLFF. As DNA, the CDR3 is TGTGCCAGCAGCCCTGGGGGGCCGGCTAATGAAAAACTGTTTTTT.

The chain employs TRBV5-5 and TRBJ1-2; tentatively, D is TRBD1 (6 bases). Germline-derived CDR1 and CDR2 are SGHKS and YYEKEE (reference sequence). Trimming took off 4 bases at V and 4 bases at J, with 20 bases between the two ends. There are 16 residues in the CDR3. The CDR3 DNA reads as TGTGCCAGCAGCCTAATGGAGGGTAGGGGGAGCTATGGCTACACCTTC. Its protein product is CASSLMEGRGSYGYTF.

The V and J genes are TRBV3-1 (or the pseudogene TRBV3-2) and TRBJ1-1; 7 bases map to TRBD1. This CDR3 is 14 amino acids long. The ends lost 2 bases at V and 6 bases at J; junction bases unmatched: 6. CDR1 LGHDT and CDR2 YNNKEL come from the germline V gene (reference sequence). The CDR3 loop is CASSQRQGEAEAFF. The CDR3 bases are TGTGCCAGCAGCCAACGACAGGGTGAGGCTGAAGCTTTCTTT.

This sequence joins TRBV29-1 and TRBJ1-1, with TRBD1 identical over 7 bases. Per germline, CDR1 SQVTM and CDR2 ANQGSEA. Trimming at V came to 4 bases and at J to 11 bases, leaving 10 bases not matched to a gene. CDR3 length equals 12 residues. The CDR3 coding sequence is TGCAGCGTTGTTTTGACAGGGCCCGGGGCTTTCTTT. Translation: CSVVLTGPGAFF. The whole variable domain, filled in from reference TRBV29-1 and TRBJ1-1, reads SAVISQKPSRDICQRGTSLTIQCQVDSQVTMMFWYRQQPGQSLTLIATANQGSEATYESGFVIDKFPISRPNLTFSTLTVSNMSPEDSSIYLCSVVLTGPGAFFGQGTRLTVV.

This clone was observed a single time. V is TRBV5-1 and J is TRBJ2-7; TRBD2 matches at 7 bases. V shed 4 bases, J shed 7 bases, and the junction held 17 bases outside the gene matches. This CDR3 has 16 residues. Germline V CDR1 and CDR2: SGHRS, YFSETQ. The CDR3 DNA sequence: TGCGCCAGCAGCGCCAGCGGGAAGACCTCGGGGGAAGAGCAGTACTTC. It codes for CASSASGKTSGEEQYF. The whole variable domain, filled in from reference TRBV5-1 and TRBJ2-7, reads KAGVTQTPRYLIKTRGQQVTLSCSPISGHRSVSWYQQTPGQGLQFLFEYFSETQRNKGNFPGRFSGRQFSNSRSEMNVSTLELGDSALYLCASSASGKTSGEEQYFGPGTRLTVT.

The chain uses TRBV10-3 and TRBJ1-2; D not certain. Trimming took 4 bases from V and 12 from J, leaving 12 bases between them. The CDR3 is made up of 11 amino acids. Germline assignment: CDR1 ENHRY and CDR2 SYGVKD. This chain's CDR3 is CAISAGRVDTF. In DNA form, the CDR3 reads TGTGCCATCAGTGCCGGAAGGGTGGACACCTTC.

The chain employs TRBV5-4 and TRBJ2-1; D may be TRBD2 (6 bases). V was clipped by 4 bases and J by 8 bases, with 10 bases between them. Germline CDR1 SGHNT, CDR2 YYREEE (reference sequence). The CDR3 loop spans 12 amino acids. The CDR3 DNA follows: TGTGCCAGCAGCGGGAGGAGCGATGAGCAGTTCTTC. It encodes CASSGRSDEQFF.

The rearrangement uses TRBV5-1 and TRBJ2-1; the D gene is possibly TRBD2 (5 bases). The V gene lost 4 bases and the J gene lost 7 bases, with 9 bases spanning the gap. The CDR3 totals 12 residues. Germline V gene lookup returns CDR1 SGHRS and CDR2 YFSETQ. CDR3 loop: CASSLATNEQFF. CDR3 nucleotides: TGCGCCAGCAGCCTAGCTACGAATGAGCAGTTCTTC.

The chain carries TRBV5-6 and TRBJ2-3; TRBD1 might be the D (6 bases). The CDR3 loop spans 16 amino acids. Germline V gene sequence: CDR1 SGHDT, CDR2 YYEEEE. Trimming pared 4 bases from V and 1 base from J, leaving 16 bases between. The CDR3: CASSREWGQGTDTQYF. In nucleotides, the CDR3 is TGTGCCAGCAGCCGTGAGTGGGGGCAAGGCACAGATACGCAGTATTTT.

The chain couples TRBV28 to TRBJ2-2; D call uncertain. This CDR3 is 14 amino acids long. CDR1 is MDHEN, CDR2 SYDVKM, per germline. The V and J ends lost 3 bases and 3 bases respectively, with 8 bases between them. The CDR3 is CASSFGQYTGELFF. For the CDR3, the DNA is TGTGCCAGCAGTTTTGGGCAGTACACCGGGGAGCTGTTTTTT.

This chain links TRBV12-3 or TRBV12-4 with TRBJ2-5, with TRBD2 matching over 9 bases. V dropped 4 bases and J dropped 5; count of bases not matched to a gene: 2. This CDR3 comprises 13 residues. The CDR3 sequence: CASSSGLAETQYF. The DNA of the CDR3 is TGTGCCAGCAGTTCTGGACTAGCGGAGACCCAGTACTTC.

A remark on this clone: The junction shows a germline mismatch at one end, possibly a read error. CDR3 DNA: TGTGCCAGCAGCCAAGTTGTGGGGACAACGAATGAAAAACTGTTTTTT. Its protein product is CASSQVVGTTNEKLFF. The J gene is TRBJ1-4, the V gene TRBV14; D is possibly TRBD1 (6 bases). The CDR3 extends over 16 amino acids. Germline CDR1 and CDR2: SGHDN and FVKESK.